This is a list of T cell receptor beta chains from one sample in a study of blood T cell repertoires in COVID-19. Profiling relied on immunoSEQ multiplex PCR, and the TCRdb table lists in-frame clones only, not all of them. The data show 310,000 or so clones, with roughly 86% seen just once and around 1.6% held by the top ten. The specimen was peripheral blood. Every receptor here comes from a woman aged 50 to 65 with acute or convalescent COVID-19. The CDR3 runs from the conserved cysteine through the conserved F or W. D genes are given only for firm matches. Size tells how often a clone was seen (once, few, many) or the class of an expanded clone, and some rows leave it out.

d_gene	abundance	v_gene	j_gene	CDR3aa	CDR3nt
TRBD2	NA	TRBV11-2	TRBJ2-5	CASSSRLAGGSFQETQYF	TGTGCCAGCAGCTCCCGACTAGCGGGAGGATCTTTTCAAGAGACCCAGTACTTC
TRBD1	NA	TRBV9	TRBJ1-6	CASRGQTPNSPLHF	TGTGCCAGCAGGGGACAGACCCCTAATTCACCCCTCCACTTT
NA	NA	TRBV5-1	TRBJ1-4	CASSPTIRVQTNEKLFF	TGCGCCAGCAGCCCAACGATCAGGGTTCAAACTAATGAAAAACTGTTTTTT
NA	once	TRBV12-2	TRBJ2-7	CASRLEVREGLYEQYF	TGTGCAAGTCGCTTAGAGGTGCGGGAGGGATTATACGAGCAGTACTTC
TRBD2	NA	TRBV27	TRBJ2-1	CASSFGTRGHEQFF	TGTGCCAGCAGTTTCGGGACTAGAGGCCATGAGCAGTTCTTC
NA	NA	TRBV29-1	TRBJ1-2	CSVGQGDGYTF	TGCAGCGTTGGTCAGGGTGATGGCTACACCTTC
TRBD1	NA	TRBV18	TRBJ2-2	CASSLNRGNTGELFF	TGTGCCAGCTCGCTGAACAGGGGAAACACCGGGGAGCTGTTTTTT
NA	NA	TRBV19	TRBJ2-1	CASNKFGLDNEQFF	TGTGCCAGCAATAAGTTCGGACTTGACAATGAGCAGTTCTTC
NA	NA	TRBV24-1	TRBJ1-2	CATSSQGYYGYTF	TGTGCCACCAGTTCACAGGGCTACTATGGCTACACCTTC
NA	few	TRBV7-8	TRBJ1-5	CASSLDYSNQPQHF	TGTGCCAGCAGCTTAGATTATAGCAATCAGCCCCAGCATTTT
NA	NA	TRBV19	TRBJ2-1	CASQDGNNEQFF	TGTGCCAGCCAGGACGGGAACAATGAGCAGTTCTTC
TRBD1	NA	TRBV4-1	TRBJ1-1	CASSHPGTGESTEAFF	TGCGCCAGCAGCCATCCCGGGACAGGGGAGTCCACTGAAGCTTTCTTT
TRBD1	NA	TRBV4-3	TRBJ2-5	CASSQTYGTGDWTQYF	TGCGCCAGCAGCCAAACTTACGGGACAGGGGACTGGACCCAGTACTTC
TRBD2	NA	TRBV7-9	TRBJ2-5	CASNPRLAGGVETQYF	TGTGCCAGCAACCCCCGACTAGCGGGAGGCGTGGAGACCCAGTACTTC
NA	few	TRBV18	TRBJ1-2	CASSREQTYGYTF	TGTGCCAGCTCACGGGAGCAGACCTATGGCTACACCTTC
NA	NA	TRBV18	TRBJ2-7	CASSPSTVLYEQYF	TGTGCCAGCTCACCGTCGACAGTTCTCTACGAGCAGTACTTC
NA	NA	TRBV5-4	TRBJ1-3	CASSSRVSGNTIYF	TGTGCCAGCAGCTCCAGGGTATCTGGAAACACCATATATTTT
TRBD1	NA	TRBV24-1	TRBJ1-4	CATSDYGQGDEKLFF	TGTGCCACCAGTGATTACGGACAGGGGGATGAAAAACTGTTTTTT
NA	NA	TRBV19	TRBJ2-3	CASSIGGSTDTQYF	TGTGCCAGTAGTATAGGAGGTAGCACAGATACGCAGTATTTT
NA	NA	TRBV24-1	TRBJ2-5	CATSDARDIQETQYF	TGTGCCACCAGTGATGCCCGGGACATCCAAGAGACCCAGTACTTC
NA	NA	TRBV5-1	TRBJ1-2	CASSRALGVNYGYTF	TGCGCCAGCAGCCGCGCCCTGGGAGTTAACTATGGCTACACCTTC
NA	NA	TRBV11-2	TRBJ1-1	CASSTRTGGLGDTEAFF	TGTGCCAGCAGCACCCGGACGGGGGGGCTTGGGGATACTGAAGCTTTCTTT
NA	once	TRBV7-3	TRBJ1-1	CASSKSGQGSTEAFF	TGTGCCAGCAGCAAAAGTGGGCAGGGGAGCACTGAAGCTTTCTTT
NA	few	TRBV15	TRBJ2-5	CATSRDGQTEGETQYF	TGTGCCACCAGCAGAGATGGACAGACTGAGGGAGAGACCCAGTACTTC
TRBD1	once	TRBV27	TRBJ1-4	CASTSILQGNSRGIEKLFF	TGTGCCAGCACCTCCATTTTACAGGGGAATTCGCGCGGTATTGAAAAACTGTTTTTT
TRBD1	once	TRBV28	TRBJ1-3	CASRSRDSSGNTIYF	TGTGCCAGCAGATCCAGGGACAGCTCTGGAAACACCATATATTTT
NA	NA	TRBV6-5	TRBJ2-2	CASSMGPNTGELFF	TGTGCCAGCTCAATGGGGCCGAACACCGGGGAGCTGTTTTTT
TRBD1	once	TRBV19	TRBJ1-2	CASRLGQGADYGYTF	TGTGCCAGTAGGTTGGGACAGGGGGCGGACTATGGCTACACCTTC
NA	NA	TRBV19	TRBJ1-6	CASSIGGANSPLHF	TGTGCCAGTAGTATTGGGGGCGCTAATTCACCCCTCCACTTT
TRBD1	NA	TRBV5-6	TRBJ1-1	CASSWTGGANTEAFF	TGTGCCAGCAGCTGGACAGGGGGCGCGAACACTGAAGCTTTCTTT
NA	once	TRBV2	TRBJ1-6	CASTVRVPTPLHF	TGTGCCAGCACGGTCCGGGTTCCCACACCCCTCCACTTT